The 7 T cell receptor beta chains below all came from one sample that was sequenced in a study of blood T cell repertoires in COVID-19. The data were produced by immunoSEQ multiplex PCR, yet TCRdb's version contains in-frame clones alone and is incomplete. The sample lists 60,000 or so clones, approximately 89% seen once, with about 6.3% in the top ten. The sample taken for sequencing was peripheral blood. These receptors came from a man in his 60s with active or convalescent COVID-19.

This chain links TRBV15 with TRBJ1-2; D perhaps matches TRBD1 (6 bases). Trimming stripped 1 base from V and 8 bases from J, with 11 bases between. There are 13 residues in the CDR3. Germline CDR1 and CDR2: LNHNV and YYDKDF (reference sequence). This chain's CDR3 is CATSRVGGVGYTF. The CDR3 DNA is TGTGCCACCAGCAGAGTTGGGGGCGTAGGCTACACCTTC.

V is TRBV9 and J is TRBJ2-3, with 8 bases fitting TRBD2. Germline lookup yields CDR1 SGDLS and CDR2 YYNGEE. With 3 bases clipped from V and 3 bases from J, the junction kept 6 bases outside the gene matches. This CDR3 spans 15 amino acids. CDR3 nucleotide sequence: TGTGCCAGCAGCGCAGGACTAGCTACAACAGATACGCAGTATTTT. Protein product: CASSAGLATTDTQYF.

This chain links TRBV28 with TRBJ2-7, with 7 bases lining up with TRBD1. V lost 6 bases to trimming and J lost 5 bases; unmatched junction nucleotides: 4. Per germline, CDR1 MDHEN and CDR2 SYDVKM. This CDR3 is built from 12 residues. In DNA, the CDR3 is TGTGCCAGCAGGACAGGGTACGACGAGCAGTACTTC. Translation: CASRTGYDEQYF.

The rearrangement links TRBV28 to TRBJ1-4; D is uncertain. Germline loops: CDR1 MDHEN, CDR2 SYDVKM. The V end lost 6 bases, the J end lost 12 bases, and 17 bases lay between the germline ends. The CDR3 runs to 13 residues. CDR3 coding DNA: TGTGCCAGCAGGCTTATGAAGGGCGGGGAACTGTTTTTT. This sequence encodes CASRLMKGGELFF.

This clone was picked up one time. The J gene is TRBJ2-7, the V gene TRBV13; 7 bases agree with TRBD2. CDR3 length equals 13 residues. Germline V gene sequence: CDR1 PRHDT, CDR2 FYEKMQ (reference sequence). The ends lost 7 bases at V and 5 bases at J; junction bases unmatched: 8. CDR3 protein: CASTLGGSNEQYF. DNA for the CDR3: TGTGCCAGCACCCTGGGGGGGTCGAACGAGCAGTACTTC. The full variable domain, completed using reference TRBV13 and TRBJ2-7, is AAGVIQSPRHLIKEKRETATLKCYPIPRHDTVYWYQQGPGQDPQFLISFYEKMQSDKGSIPDRFSAQQFSDYHSELNMSSLELGDSALYFCASTLGGSNEQYFGPGTRLTVT.

This rearrangement joins TRBV6-5 to TRBJ2-2, with 9 bases that match TRBD2. V lost 5 bases and J lost 6; bases outside the gene matches: 4. CDR3 size: 14 residues. CDR1 is MNHEY, CDR2 SVGAGI, per germline. CDR3 DNA sequence: TGTGCCAGCAGTATAGCGGGAGTCCCCGGGGAGCTGTTTTTT. Residues: CASSIAGVPGELFF.

V gene TRBV15 combines with J gene TRBJ1-1; tentatively, D is TRBD1 (6 bases). The V end lost 1 base, the J end lost 0 bases, and 9 bases lay between the germline ends. The germline CDR1 and CDR2 sequences are LNHNV and YYDKDF (reference sequence). The CDR3 runs to 15 residues. DNA for the CDR3: TGTGCCACCAGCAGAGGGGGGCCCATGAACACTGAAGCTTTCTTT. Protein sequence: CATSRGGPMNTEAFF.